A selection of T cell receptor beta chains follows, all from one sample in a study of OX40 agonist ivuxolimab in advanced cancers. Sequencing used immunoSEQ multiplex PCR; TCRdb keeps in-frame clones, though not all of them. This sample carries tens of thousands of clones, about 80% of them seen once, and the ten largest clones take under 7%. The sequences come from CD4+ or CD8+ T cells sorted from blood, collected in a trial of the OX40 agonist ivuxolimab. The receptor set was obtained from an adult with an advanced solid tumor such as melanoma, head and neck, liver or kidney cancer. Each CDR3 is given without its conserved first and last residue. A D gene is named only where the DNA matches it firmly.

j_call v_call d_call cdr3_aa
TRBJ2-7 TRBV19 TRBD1 ASAQTGAYEQY
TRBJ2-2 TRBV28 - ASSSPREVTGELF
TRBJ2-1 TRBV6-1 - ASYDGRAYNEQF
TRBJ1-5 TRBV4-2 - ASSQVVQGRNQPQH
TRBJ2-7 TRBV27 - ASSLGAGREQY
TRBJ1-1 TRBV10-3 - AISRASKGNTEAF
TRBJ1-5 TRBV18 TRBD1 ASSPGTGGLSNQPQH
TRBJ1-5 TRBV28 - ASMTGGTNQPQH
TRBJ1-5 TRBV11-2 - ASSLEGAVTQPQH
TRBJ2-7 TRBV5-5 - ASSLSGYEQY
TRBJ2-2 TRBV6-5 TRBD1 ASSYSKNRGTGELF
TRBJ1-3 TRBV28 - ASSGIRAHTIY
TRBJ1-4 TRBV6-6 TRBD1 ASSQPDRVGNEKLF
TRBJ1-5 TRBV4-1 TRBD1 ASSQDRGSNQPQH
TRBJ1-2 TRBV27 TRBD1 ASSWGRGAYGYT
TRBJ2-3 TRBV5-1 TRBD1 ASTDEGQAPDTQY
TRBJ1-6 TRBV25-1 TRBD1 ASTGTGYNSPLH
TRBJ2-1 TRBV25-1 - ASSDGQPNEQF
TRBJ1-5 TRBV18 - ASSPRAGGRSNQPQH
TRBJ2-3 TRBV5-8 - ASSLAGAPTDTQY
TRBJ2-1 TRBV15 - ATSRGPGGSSYNEQF
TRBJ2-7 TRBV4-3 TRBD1 ASSLGQGDYEQY
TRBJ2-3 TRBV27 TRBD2 ASTARERRDTQY
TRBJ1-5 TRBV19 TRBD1 ASSIVTGDRAQPQH
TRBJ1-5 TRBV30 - AWSSSSGLDQPQH
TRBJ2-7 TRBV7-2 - ASSLGRNQY
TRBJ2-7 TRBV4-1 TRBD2 ASSQGLAGEGSSY
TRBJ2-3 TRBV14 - ASSQSDTQY
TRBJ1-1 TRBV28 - ASSLSTEAF
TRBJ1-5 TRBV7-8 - ASSPGPYSNQPQH
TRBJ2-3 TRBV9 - ASSVAPTDTQY
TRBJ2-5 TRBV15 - ATSRPTGPQETQY
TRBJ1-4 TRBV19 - ATQGRATNEKLF
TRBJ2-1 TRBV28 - ASSPRLRPQDNEQF
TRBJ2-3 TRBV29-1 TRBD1 SVEGQGYTDTQY
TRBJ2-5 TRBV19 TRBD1 ASSPFGRQGLAETQY
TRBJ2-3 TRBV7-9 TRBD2 ASGGGDTQY
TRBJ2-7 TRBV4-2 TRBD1 ASSQEGTGTYEQY
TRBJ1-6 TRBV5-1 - ASSLDEGFNSPLH
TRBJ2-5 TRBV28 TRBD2 ASSLWTSGIGTQY
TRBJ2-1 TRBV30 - AWSTTGVSSNEQF
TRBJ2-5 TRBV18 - ASSHSDSYQETQY
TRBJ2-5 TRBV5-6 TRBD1 ASSGSDRGQETQY
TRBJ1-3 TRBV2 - ASSPHDGNTIY
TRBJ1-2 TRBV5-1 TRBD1 ASSSQGGGYGYT
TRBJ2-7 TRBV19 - ASSIDRGISYEQY
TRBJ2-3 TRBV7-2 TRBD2 ASGTSGGTDTQY
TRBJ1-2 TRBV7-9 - ASSRGLTLWSYT
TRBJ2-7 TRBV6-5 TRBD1 ASSWGQGPYEQY
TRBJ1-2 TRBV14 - ASSQGQGNYGYT
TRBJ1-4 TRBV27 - ASSLVGRANEKLF
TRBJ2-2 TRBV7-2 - ASSSPPGTTSNTGELF
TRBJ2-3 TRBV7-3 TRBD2 ASSTTSGGGTDTQY
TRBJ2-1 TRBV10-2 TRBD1 ASRDRMENEQF
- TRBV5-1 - ASSLTGNYEQY
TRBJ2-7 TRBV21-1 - ASSTYRDVSYEQY
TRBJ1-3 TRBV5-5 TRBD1 ASSWGQGSGNTIY
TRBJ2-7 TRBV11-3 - ASSFRDGSPYEQY
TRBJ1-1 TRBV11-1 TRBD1 ASSLGTGFGEAF